These 14 T cell receptor beta chains came from one sample sequenced in a study of T cell changes during pregnancy in multiple sclerosis. The method was immunoSEQ multiplex PCR; TCRdb's version includes in-frame clones alone and lacks a portion of them. Of about 40,000 clones detected, approximately 90% appear once; the ten largest clones hold approximately 1.1%. The sequenced sample was CD4+ T cells from peripheral blood mononuclear cells, obtained after pregnancy. The receptors were gathered from a female donor with multiple sclerosis, enrolled in a pregnancy study.

The chain's CDR3 is CASSLVRQGYTF. As DNA, the CDR3 is TGTGCCAGCAGCTTAGTCCGCCAGGGCTACACCTTC. This chain joins TRBV7-2 and TRBJ1-2; D call uncertain. V shed 1 base and J shed 8 bases, with 8 bases lying between them. Germline-derived CDR1 and CDR2 are SGHTA and FQGNSA. The CDR3 is 12 residues long.

The rearrangement links TRBV4-3 to TRBJ1-2; D possibly corresponds to TRBD1 (6 bases). This CDR3 has 14 amino acids. Trimming cost V 0 bases and J 4 bases, with 9 bases left between them. Germline V gene lookup returns CDR1 LGHNA and CDR2 YSLEER. The CDR3 here is CASSQELQGYGYTF. The DNA for the CDR3 is TGCGCCAGCAGCCAAGAACTACAGGGCTATGGCTACACCTTC.

This clone was observed a handful of times. The chain recombines TRBV2 with TRBJ2-7; the D gene is possibly TRBD1 (5 bases). Deletions cut 10 bases from V and 0 bases from J, with 7 bases between. The CDR3 contains 11 residues. In germline, CDR1 is SNHLY, CDR2 FYNNEI. For the CDR3, the DNA is TGTGCCACCCAGGGCTCCTACGAGCAGTACTTC. Residues: CATQGSYEQYF.

This clone has more than one count but fewer than ten. The V and J genes are TRBV4-1 and TRBJ2-7; TRBD1 agrees at 8 bases. The germline V gene has CDR1 MGHRA and CDR2 YSYEKL. CDR3 length equals 17 residues. After removal of 4 bases from V and 2 bases from J, the junction contained 13 bases not matched to a gene. For the CDR3, the DNA is TGCGCCAGCAGCCTCCAGGGAACCGGGACAGGTACCTACGAGCAGTACTTC. Encoded protein: CASSLQGTGTGTYEQYF.

V is TRBV4-1 and J is TRBJ2-1; tentatively, D is TRBD1 (5 bases). Germline CDR1 reads MGHRA; CDR2 reads YSYEKL. V lost 3 bases and J 9 bases, leaving 15 bases between the germline ends. The length of the CDR3 is 14 residues. CDR3 region: CASSHGARQGEQFF. The CDR3 DNA reads TGCGCCAGCAGCCATGGGGCCAGGCAAGGTGAGCAGTTCTTC.

The V call is TRBV4-1, the J call TRBJ1-6; TRBD1 matches 7 bases. V dropped 2 bases and J dropped 6; count of bases not matched to a gene: 4. The CDR3 has 15 amino acids. CDR1 and CDR2 (germline): MGHRA, YSYEKL. CDR3 loop: CASSQYTGANSPLHF. The DNA for the CDR3 is TGCGCCAGCAGCCAATATACAGGGGCTAATTCACCCCTCCACTTT.

The V gene is TRBV13, the J gene TRBJ2-7; 8 bases line up with TRBD1. Germline loops: CDR1 PRHDT, CDR2 FYEKMQ (reference sequence). The CDR3 is 14 amino acids. Trimming at V came to 5 bases and at J to 2 bases, leaving 5 bases not matched to a gene. CDR3 protein: CASSLRDRTYEQYF. The CDR3 DNA reads as TGTGCCAGCAGCCTCCGGGACAGGACCTACGAGCAGTACTTC.

The CDR3 protein is CASSRARGGTTMNTEAFF. The CDR3 region has the DNA TGTGCCAGCAGTCGGGCCCGGGGAGGGACAACAATGAACACTGAAGCTTTCTTT. V usage is TRBV28 and J usage is TRBJ1-1; D might be TRBD1 (6 bases). Between the trimmed V and J ends, which lost 5 bases and 0 bases, there was a span of 22 bases. The CDR3 is 18 amino acids. CDR1 is MDHEN, CDR2 SYDVKM, per germline.

The sample holds one count of this clone. V and J are TRBV7-2 and TRBJ1-4, with D possibly being TRBD1 (5 bases). The CDR3 runs 16 residues. Germline V gene data show CDR1 as SGHTA and CDR2 as FQGNSA. Trimming left V 5 bases short and J 1 base short, with 14 bases between. The CDR3 loop reads CASSPRQRQTNEKLFF. The CDR3 coding sequence is TGTGCCAGCAGCCCCAGACAGCGACAAACTAATGAAAAACTGTTTTTT.

The sample holds one count of this clone. This sequence joins TRBV27 and TRBJ2-7; 7 positions agree with TRBD1. The CDR3 has 13 amino acids. With 6 bases clipped from V and 6 bases from J, the junction kept 8 bases outside the gene matches. The V gene's germline CDR1 is MNHEY and CDR2 SMNVEV (reference sequence). DNA of the CDR3: TGTGCCAGCAGGGACAGGCGTTTCACCGAGCAGTACTTC. This encodes CASRDRRFTEQYF.

This clone was counted ten times or more. The CDR3 DNA reads TGCACCAGCCCCGGAACAGGGGGCAATCAGCCCCAGCATTTT. It yields the protein CTSPGTGGNQPQHF. V and J are TRBV1 and TRBJ1-5; TRBD1, as called in the table, went unchecked against the DNA. TRBV1 is an annotated pseudogene. The CDR3 has 14 amino acids.

The chain employs TRBV5-1 and TRBJ2-7; 8 bases line up with TRBD2. This CDR3 spans 15 amino acids. The germline CDR1 and CDR2 sequences are SGHRS and YFSETQ. V shed 4 bases, J shed 1 base, and the junction held 7 bases outside the gene matches. CDR3 nucleotides: TGCGCCAGCAGCGAAACCGGGACTAGTTCCTACGAGCAGTACTTC. As protein: CASSETGTSSYEQYF.

This clone was detected only once. The chain couples TRBV4-3 to TRBJ2-4, with TRBD1 identical over 8 bases. CDR1 and CDR2 (germline): LGHNA, YSLEER. The CDR3 contains 17 residues. Trimming cost V 0 bases and J 6 bases; bases outside gene matches: 10. Here the CDR3 DNA reads TGCGCCAGCAGCCAAGATTGGATCGGGACAGGTCTAAACATTCAGTACTTC. Encoded protein: CASSQDWIGTGLNIQYF.

The chain couples TRBV4-1 to TRBJ2-4; D gene uncertain. Deletions cut 0 bases from V and 0 bases from J, with 12 bases between. The CDR3 sequence is 17 residues long. Germline assignment: CDR1 MGHRA and CDR2 YSYEKL. The CDR3 sequence: CASSQDRTEIAKNIQYF. The CDR3 coding sequence is TGCGCCAGCAGCCAAGATAGAACAGAGATAGCCAAAAACATTCAGTACTTC.